Shown below are 3 T cell receptor beta chains from a single sample sequenced in a study of beta chain features in type 1 diabetes. No cognate antigen is known for these TCRs. Study findings and constraints: Among all four CD4+ subsets, Type 1 diabetes patients had TCRB CDR3s that were moderately but significantly shorter.

Investigators reverse transcribed all isolated RNA, so they sequenced expressed TCRB transcripts. The method was immunoSEQ multiplex PCR; TCRdb's version includes in-frame clones alone and lacks a portion of them. This table has 640,000 or so clones, roughly an eighth appearing once. Sequences were obtained from naive CD4+ T cells from blood. The receptors derive from a man younger than 35 with type 1 diabetes.

There are a few counts of this clone. The V gene is TRBV12-5, the J gene TRBJ2-1; D is perhaps TRBD1 or TRBD2 (5 bases each). The V end was cut by 4 bases, the J end by 10 bases, with 17 bases between. In germline, CDR1 is LGHNT, CDR2 FRNRAP. This CDR3 is built from 14 residues. CDR3 in amino acids: CASGSANLGREQFF. Here the CDR3 DNA reads TGTGCTAGTGGTTCGGCTAATTTGGGACGAGAGCAGTTCTTC.

This clone appeared a few times. The chain joins TRBV30 to TRBJ2-3, with 8 bases lining up with TRBD2. CDR3 length equals 17 residues. Germline V gene data show CDR1 as GTSNPN and CDR2 as SVGIG (reference sequence). Germline trimming cut 1 base from V and 2 bases from J; bases unmatched to any gene: 11. The CDR3 nucleotides are TGTGCCTGGAGTGCCATCTTCGGCGGGAGGACCACAGATACGCAGTATTTT. Translation: CAWSAIFGGRTTDTQYF.

This chain links TRBV7-9 with TRBJ2-1, with 8 bases aligning to TRBD1. Germline-derived CDR1 and CDR2 are SEHNR and FQNEAQ (reference sequence). The CDR3 covers 16 residues. The ends lost 6 bases at V and 7 bases at J; junction bases unmatched: 14. The CDR3 reads CASSLRGQGTENEQFF. The CDR3 bases are TGTGCCAGCAGTTTAAGAGGACAGGGAACAGAAAATGAGCAGTTCTTC.